This T cell receptor beta chain was recovered during a study of T cell responses to AZD1222 COVID-19 vaccine. J lost 5 bases, V lost 7 bases, and 6 bases had no gene match. CDR1 MNHEY and CDR2 SVGEGT come from the germline V gene. The CDR3 has 14 amino acids. The data were produced by immunoSEQ multiplex PCR, yet TCRdb's version contains in-frame clones alone and is incomplete. Of some 97,000 clones listed, roughly 91% are singletons. Study-level points and caveats: Only five or six individuals given AZD1222 were seropositive at baseline. In a largely white British group with more females than males, clonal diversity was possibly underestimated.

Details on this clone: What it binds is unknown.

Specimen: peripheral blood, collected on day 0 of AZD1222 vaccination. V is TRBV6-2 or TRBV6-3 and J is TRBJ2-7, with 12 bases aligning to TRBD2. The TCR was taken from an adult in good health. The CDR3 loop is CASIPRLAGDEQYF. The CDR3 nucleotides are TGTGCCAGCATCCCTAGACTAGCGGGAGACGAGCAGTACTTC.